This section outlines one TCR beta chain sequence together with its context. What it recognizes is unknown. At collection, donors were nominally healthy, but unrecorded immune exposures were probable. This sample stems from a study of cytomegalovirus exposure and HLA in healthy donors. With 60 Vbeta and 13 Jbeta primers, the PCR was carried out. Sequenced by immunoSEQ multiplex PCR; TCRdb stores in-frame clones only, minus some. The table includes about 160,000 clones, roughly 79% detected once. The V end was cut by 0 bases, the J end by 8 bases, with 12 bases between. The length of the CDR3 is 14 residues. From germline, CDR1 is SGHRS and CDR2 YFSETQ. Study findings and constraints: A few chains linked to CMV were shown in vitro to be specific for CMV antigens.

Sequencing was done on a sample of PBMCs. The V and J genes are TRBV5-1 and TRBJ2-1, with D perhaps TRBD1 (5 bases). This receptor was taken from a woman aged 45-60 years in good health and CMV-seronegative. CDR3 residues: CASSLGQGRDEQFF. In nucleotides, the CDR3 is TGCGCCAGCAGCTTGGGGCAGGGCAGGGATGAGCAGTTCTTC.